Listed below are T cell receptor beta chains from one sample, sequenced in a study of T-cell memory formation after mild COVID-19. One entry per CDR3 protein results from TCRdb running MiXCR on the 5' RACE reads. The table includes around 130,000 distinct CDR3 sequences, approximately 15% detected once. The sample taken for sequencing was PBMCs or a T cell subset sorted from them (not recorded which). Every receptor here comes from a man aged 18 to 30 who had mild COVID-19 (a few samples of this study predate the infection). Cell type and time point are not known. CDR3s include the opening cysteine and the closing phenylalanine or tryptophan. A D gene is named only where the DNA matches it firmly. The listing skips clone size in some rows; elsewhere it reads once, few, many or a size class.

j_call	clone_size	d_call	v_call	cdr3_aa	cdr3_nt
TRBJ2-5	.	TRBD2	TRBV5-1	CASSWGTSGETQYF	TGCGCCAGCAGCTGGGGGACTAGCGGGGAGACCCAGTACTTC
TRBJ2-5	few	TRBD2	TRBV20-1	CSARTSGGFETQYF	TGCAGTGCTCGGACTAGCGGGGGGTTTGAGACCCAGTACTTC
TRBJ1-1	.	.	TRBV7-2	CASSFGGRTEAFF	TGTGCCAGCAGCTTCGGGGGCAGGACTGAAGCTTTCTTT
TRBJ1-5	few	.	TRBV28	CASSSTGQPQHF	TGTGCCAGCAGTTCAACCGGTCAGCCCCAGCATTTT
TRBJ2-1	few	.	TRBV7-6	CASSLAQRTYNEQFF	TGTGCCAGCAGCTTAGCACAGCGAACCTACAATGAGCAGTTCTTC
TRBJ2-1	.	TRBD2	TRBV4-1	CASSQGVASGGHNEQFF	TGCGCCAGCAGCCAAGGGGTGGCTAGCGGGGGCCACAATGAGCAGTTCTTC
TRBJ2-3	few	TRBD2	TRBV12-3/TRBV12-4	CASTLRGRGGRDTQYF	TGTGCCAGCACCCTCCGGGGGCGGGGGGGCAGAGATACGCAGTATTTT
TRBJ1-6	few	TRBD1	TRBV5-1	CASSLQGDSPLHF	TGCGCCAGCAGCCTACAGGGGGATTCACCCCTCCACTTT
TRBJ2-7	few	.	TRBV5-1	CASSLAWLDSYEQYF	TGCGCCAGCAGCTTGGCCTGGCTGGACTCCTACGAGCAGTACTTC
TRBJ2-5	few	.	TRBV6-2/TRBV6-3	CASSYIRLKLGETQYF	TGTGCCAGCAGTTACATCCGCCTCAAACTGGGGGAGACCCAGTACTTC
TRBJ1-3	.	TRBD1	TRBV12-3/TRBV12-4	CASRATGERNTIYF	TGTGCCAGCAGGGCTACAGGGGAACGAAACACCATATATTTT
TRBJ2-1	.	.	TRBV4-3	CASSQEPVNEQFF	TGCGCCAGCAGCCAAGAACCCGTCAATGAGCAGTTCTTC
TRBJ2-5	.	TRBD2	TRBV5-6	CASSLISGGQETQYF	TGTGCCAGCAGCTTGATAAGCGGGGGACAAGAGACCCAGTACTTC
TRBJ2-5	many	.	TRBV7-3	CASSSGRRETQYF	TGTGCCAGCAGCTCCGGTCGGAGGGAGACCCAGTACTTC
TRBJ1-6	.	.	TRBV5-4	CASSAGQGTTLTPLHF	TGTGCCAGCAGCGCTGGGCAGGGGACCACATTGACACCCCTCCACTTT
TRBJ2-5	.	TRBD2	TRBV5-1	CASSSPPPALAGGHTVGTQYF	TGCGCCAGCAGCTCGCCCCCCCCGGCGCTAGCGGGGGGGCACACCGTGGGGACCCAGTACTTC
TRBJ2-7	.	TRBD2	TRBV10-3	CAITNDPLAGEQYF	TGTGCCATCACTAACGACCCACTAGCGGGGGAGCAGTACTTC
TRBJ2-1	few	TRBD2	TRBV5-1	CASSLRTSGDYNEQFF	TGCGCCAGCAGCTTACGGACTAGCGGGGACTACAATGAGCAGTTCTTC
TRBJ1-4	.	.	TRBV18	CASSPRSEKLFF	TGTGCCAGCTCACCGAGGAGTGAAAAACTGTTTTTT
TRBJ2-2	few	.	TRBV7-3	CASSLIRTGELFF	TGTGCCAGCAGCTTAATTCGGACCGGGGAGCTGTTTTTT
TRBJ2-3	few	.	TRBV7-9	CASSPPGTPLSTQYF	TGTGCCAGCAGCCCCCCCGGGACACCCTTGTCGACGCAGTATTTT
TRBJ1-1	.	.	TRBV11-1	CASSRVVNTEAFF	TGTGCCAGCAGCCGAGTTGTGAACACTGAAGCTTTCTTT
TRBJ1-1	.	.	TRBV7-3	CASSSHPGVDTEAFF	TGTGCCAGCAGCTCCCATCCAGGGGTTGACACTGAAGCTTTCTTT
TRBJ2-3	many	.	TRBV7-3	CATSTRTGQLAGGPDTQYF	TGTGCCACCAGTACCCGGACAGGGCAGCTGGCGGGGGGGCCAGATACGCAGTATTTT
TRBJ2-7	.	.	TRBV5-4	CASSLSSWTSYEQYF	TGTGCCAGCAGCTTGTCATCTTGGACGTCCTACGAGCAGTACTTC
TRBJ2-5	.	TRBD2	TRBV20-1	CSARLPSSGGETQYF	TGCAGTGCTAGATTACCCTCTAGCGGGGGAGAGACCCAGTACTTC
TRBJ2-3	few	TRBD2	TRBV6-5	CASSYRGGAGTDTQYF	TGTGCCAGCAGTTATCGCGGGGGGGCGGGGACAGATACGCAGTATTTT
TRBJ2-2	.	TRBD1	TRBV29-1	CSVGRDRSTGELFF	TGCAGCGTCGGGCGGGACAGGTCGACCGGGGAGCTGTTTTTT